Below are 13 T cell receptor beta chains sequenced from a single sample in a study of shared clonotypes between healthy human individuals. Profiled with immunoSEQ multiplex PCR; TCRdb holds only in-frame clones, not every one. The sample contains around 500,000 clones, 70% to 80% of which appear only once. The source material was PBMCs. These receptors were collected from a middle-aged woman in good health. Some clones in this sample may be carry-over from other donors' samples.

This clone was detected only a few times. The CDR3 nucleotides read TGTGCCTCTGACAGGGGTTCGAGCTCCTACGAGCAGTACTTC. It specifies CASDRGSSSYEQYF. The chain combines TRBV30 with TRBJ2-7; TRBD1 aligns across 8 bases. The CDR3 runs 14 residues. CDR1 is GTSNPN and CDR2 is SVGIG in the germline V gene (reference sequence). V lost 7 bases to trimming and J lost 0 bases; unmatched junction nucleotides: 8.

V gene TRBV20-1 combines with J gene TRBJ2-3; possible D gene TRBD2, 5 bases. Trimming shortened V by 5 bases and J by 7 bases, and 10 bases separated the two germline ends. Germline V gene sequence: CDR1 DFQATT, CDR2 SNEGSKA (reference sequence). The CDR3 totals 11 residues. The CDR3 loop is CSAVRRNTQYF. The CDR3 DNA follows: TGCAGTGCTGTGCGGAGGAATACGCAGTATTTT.

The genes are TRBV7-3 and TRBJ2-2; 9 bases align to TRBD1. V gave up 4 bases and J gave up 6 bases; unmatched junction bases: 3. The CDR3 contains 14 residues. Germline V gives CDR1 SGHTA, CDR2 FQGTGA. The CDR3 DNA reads TGTGCCAGCAGCTGGACAGGGGATGCCGGGGAGCTGTTTTTT. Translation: CASSWTGDAGELFF.

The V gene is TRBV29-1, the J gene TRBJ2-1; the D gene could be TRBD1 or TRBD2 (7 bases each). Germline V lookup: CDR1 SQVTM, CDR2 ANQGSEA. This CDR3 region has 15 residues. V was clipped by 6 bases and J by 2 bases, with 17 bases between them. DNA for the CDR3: TGCAGCGTCCAGGGGGGAAGCGGGACCTACAATGAGCAGTTCTTC. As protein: CSVQGGSGTYNEQFF.

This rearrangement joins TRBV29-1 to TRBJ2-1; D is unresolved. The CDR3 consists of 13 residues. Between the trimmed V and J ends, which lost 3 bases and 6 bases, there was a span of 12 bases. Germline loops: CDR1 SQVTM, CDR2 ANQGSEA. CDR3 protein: CSVDTPGLNEQFF. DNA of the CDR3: TGCAGCGTTGATACCCCGGGCCTCAATGAGCAGTTCTTC.

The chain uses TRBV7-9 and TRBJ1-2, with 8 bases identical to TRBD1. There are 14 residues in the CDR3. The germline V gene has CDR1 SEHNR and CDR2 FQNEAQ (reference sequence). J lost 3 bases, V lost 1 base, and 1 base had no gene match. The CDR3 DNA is TGTGCCAGCAGCTTAGGGGGACAGGACTATGGCTACACCTTC. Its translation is CASSLGGQDYGYTF.

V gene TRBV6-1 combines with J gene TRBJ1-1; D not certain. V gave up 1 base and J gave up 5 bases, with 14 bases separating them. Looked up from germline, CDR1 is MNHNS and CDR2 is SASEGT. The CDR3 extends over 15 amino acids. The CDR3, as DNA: TGTGCCAGCAGTGAAGTGGGGTGGGGAACGACTGAAGCTTTCTTT. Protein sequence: CASSEVGWGTTEAFF.

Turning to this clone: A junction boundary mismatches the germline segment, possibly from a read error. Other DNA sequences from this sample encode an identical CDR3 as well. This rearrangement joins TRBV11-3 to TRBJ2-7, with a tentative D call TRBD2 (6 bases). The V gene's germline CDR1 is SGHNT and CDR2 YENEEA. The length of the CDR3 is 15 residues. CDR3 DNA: TGTGCCAGCAGCTTAGCAGCGGGCGGCACCTACGAACAGTACTTC. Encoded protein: CASSLAAGGTYEQYF.

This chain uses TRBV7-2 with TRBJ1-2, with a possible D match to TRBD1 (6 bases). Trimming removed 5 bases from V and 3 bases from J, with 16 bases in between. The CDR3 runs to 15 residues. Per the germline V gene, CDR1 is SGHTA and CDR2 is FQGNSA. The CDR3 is CASSLLPGDHYGYTF. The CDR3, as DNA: TGTGCCAGCAGCCTTCTCCCAGGGGACCACTATGGCTACACCTTC.

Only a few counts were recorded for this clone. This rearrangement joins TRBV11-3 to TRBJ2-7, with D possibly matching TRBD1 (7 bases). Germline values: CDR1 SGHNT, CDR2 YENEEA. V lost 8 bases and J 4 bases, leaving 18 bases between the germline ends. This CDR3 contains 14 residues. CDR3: CASAEGAESYEQYF. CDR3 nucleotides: TGTGCCAGCGCGGAGGGGGCAGAGTCTTACGAGCAGTACTTC.

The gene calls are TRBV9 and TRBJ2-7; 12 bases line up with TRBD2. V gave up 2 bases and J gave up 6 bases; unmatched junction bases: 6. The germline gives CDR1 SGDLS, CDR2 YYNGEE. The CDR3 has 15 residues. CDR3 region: CASSVETSGRGEQYF. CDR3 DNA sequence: TGTGCCAGCAGCGTTGAGACTAGCGGGAGAGGCGAGCAGTACTTC.

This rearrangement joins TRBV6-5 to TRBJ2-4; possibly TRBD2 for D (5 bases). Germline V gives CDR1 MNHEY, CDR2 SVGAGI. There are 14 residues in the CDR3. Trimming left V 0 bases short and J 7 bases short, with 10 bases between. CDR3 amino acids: CASSYSGRGNIQYF. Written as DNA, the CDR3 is TGTGCCAGCAGTTACTCTGGGAGAGGGAACATTCAGTACTTC.

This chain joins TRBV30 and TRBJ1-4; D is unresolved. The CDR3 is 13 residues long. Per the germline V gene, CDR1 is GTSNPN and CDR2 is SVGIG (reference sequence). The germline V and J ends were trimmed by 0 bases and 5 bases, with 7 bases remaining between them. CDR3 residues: CAWSVQGNEKLFF. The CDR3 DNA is TGTGCCTGGAGTGTACAAGGGAATGAAAAACTGTTTTTT.